The 11 T cell receptor beta chains listed next were all sequenced from one sample in a study of blood T cell repertoires in COVID-19. The data were produced by immunoSEQ multiplex PCR, yet TCRdb's version contains in-frame clones alone and is incomplete. The sample carries about 96,000 clones, roughly 89% recorded once. Source material: peripheral blood. All receptors derive from a human donor with COVID-19, enrolled during active disease. The donor label of this sample is uncertain.

The J gene is TRBJ1-1, the V gene TRBV7-9, with 8 bases lining up with TRBD1. CDR1 and CDR2 from the germline V gene are SEHNR and FQNEAQ (reference sequence). This CDR3 region has 14 residues. V was pared by 3 bases and J by 3 bases, with 3 bases of the junction left unmatched. CDR3 in amino acids: CASSFPDRDTEAFF. CDR3 DNA: TGTGCCAGCAGCTTTCCGGACAGGGACACTGAAGCTTTCTTT.

V is TRBV14 and J is TRBJ2-5; D might be TRBD2 (6 bases). Trimming took off 4 bases at V and 5 bases at J, with 23 bases between the two ends. This CDR3 has 17 amino acids. Per the germline V gene, CDR1 is SGHDN and CDR2 is FVKESK. CDR3 bases: TGTGCCAGCAGCCGGAGGGAACTAGTCCTCTTTGCGGAGACCCAGTACTTC. Its translation: CASSRRELVLFAETQYF.

The sample holds one count of this clone. The chain carries TRBV7-6 and TRBJ2-2, with 9 bases lining up with TRBD1. The CDR3 sequence is 17 residues long. J was trimmed by 4 bases and V by 3 bases; bases with no gene match: 9. Per the germline V gene, CDR1 is SGHVS and CDR2 is FNYEAQ. CDR3 sequence (DNA): TGTGCCAGCAGCTTCCCCGTGACAGGGGGTGGCACCGGGGAGCTGTTTTTT. Its protein is CASSFPVTGGGTGELFF.

This rearrangement joins TRBV19 to TRBJ2-7; 7 bases fit TRBD2. J lost 0 bases, V lost 8 bases, and 7 bases had no gene match. The CDR3 totals 14 residues. Per the germline V gene, CDR1 is LNHDA and CDR2 is SQIVND (reference sequence). The CDR3 DNA follows: TGTGCCAGTCGAACTAGCGTCGACTCCTACGAGCAGTACTTC. It yields the protein CASRTSVDSYEQYF.

V gene TRBV27 combines with J gene TRBJ2-7, with TRBD2 identical over 10 bases. There are 14 residues in the CDR3. Losses at the gene ends were 5 bases for V and 2 bases for J; bases not matched to a gene: 3. Per germline, CDR1 MNHEY and CDR2 SMNVEV (reference sequence). CDR3: CASSGLAVPYEQYF. In DNA, the CDR3 is TGTGCCAGCAGTGGACTAGCGGTCCCCTACGAGCAGTACTTC.

The rearrangement joins TRBV4-2 to TRBJ1-1; 7 nucleotides match TRBD1. The germline gives CDR1 LGHNA, CDR2 YNFKEQ. V was clipped by 0 bases and J by 0 bases; unmatched bases: 4. This CDR3 has 16 amino acids. Here the CDR3 reads CASSQDLGQLNTEAFF. The CDR3 nucleotides are TGTGCCAGCAGCCAAGATCTGGGACAGTTGAACACTGAAGCTTTCTTT.

The V and J genes are TRBV30 and TRBJ2-7; D not resolved. The V and J ends lost 0 bases and 2 bases respectively, with 17 bases between them. This CDR3 has 16 amino acids. Germline-derived CDR1 and CDR2 are GTSNPN and SVGIG (reference sequence). This CDR3 is CAWSVPRASRTYEQYF. CDR3 sequence (DNA): TGTGCCTGGAGTGTACCTCGAGCTAGTAGGACCTACGAGCAGTACTTC.

The V and J genes are TRBV6-5 and TRBJ1-5, with 10 nucleotides matching TRBD1. The CDR3 is 15 amino acids. With V trimmed by 6 bases and J by 6 bases, 8 bases remained unmatched. Per germline, CDR1 MNHEY and CDR2 SVGAGI. This CDR3 is CASSSGTGVVQPQHF. The CDR3 DNA sequence: TGTGCCAGCAGCTCCGGGACAGGGGTCGTTCAGCCCCAGCATTTT.

The genes are TRBV30 and TRBJ1-2, with a possible D match to TRBD1 (6 bases). V lost 2 bases to trimming and J lost 5 bases, with 15 bases between them. The CDR3 consists of 14 residues. Per germline, CDR1 GTSNPN and CDR2 SVGIG (reference sequence). The CDR3 loop reads CAWSRGGEGYGYTF. The CDR3 DNA reads as TGTGCCTGGAGTCGAGGGGGAGAAGGGTATGGCTACACCTTC.

This clone was counted a single time. The chain combines TRBV5-1 with TRBJ1-4; D is undetermined. CDR1 is SGHRS and CDR2 is YFSETQ in the germline V gene. V shed 4 bases and J shed 5 bases, with 15 bases lying between them. The CDR3 consists of 15 residues. The CDR3 nucleotides read TGCGCCAGCAGCCCGACCGCAGCAGCGAATGAAAAACTGTTTTTT. As protein: CASSPTAAANEKLFF.

The V gene is TRBV2, the J gene TRBJ1-1; D unclear. CDR3 length: 14 amino acids. V was clipped by 7 bases and J by 6 bases, with 18 bases between them. Germline V gene sequence: CDR1 SNHLY, CDR2 FYNNEI. The CDR3 reads CASITGRAPPEAFF. The DNA of the CDR3 is TGTGCCAGCATTACGGGGAGGGCCCCCCCTGAAGCTTTCTTT.